This T cell receptor beta chain was observed in a study of blood T cell repertoires in COVID-19. As for the study in general: Sources were T cells, B-cell-depleted T cells, or PBMCs; the material itself was cDNA or gDNA.

As originally analysed: Reference gene primer amplification in the assay estimated nucleated cell counts. Profiled with immunoSEQ multiplex PCR; TCRdb holds only in-frame clones, not every one. The V and J calls and clone size are taken from that table; D and trimming were inferred from the DNA. Among about 380,000 clones listed, around 90% were seen once. V was pared by 3 bases and J by 5 bases, with 15 bases between. The CDR3 length is 16 residues. Germline lookup yields CDR1 SGDLS and CDR2 YYNGEE. This chain links TRBV9 with TRBJ1-6; D gene ambiguous. Sequencing input: peripheral blood. The sequence derives from a young man with active or convalescent COVID-19. CDR3 region: CASSAPFGSNNSPLHF. As DNA, the CDR3 is TGTGCCAGCAGCGCCCCTTTCGGGAGTAATAATTCACCCCTCCACTTT.